This record covers a single T cell receptor beta chain. The time point was: blood at routine non-recurrence follow-up after resection. V lost 1 base to trimming and J lost 0 bases, with 10 bases between them. The CDR3 sequence is 14 residues long. Per germline, CDR1 DFQATT and CDR2 SNEGSKA (reference sequence). These data originate in a study of spatial heterogeneity in lung cancer. TCRdb passed the 5' RACE reads through MiXCR, listing each CDR3 protein once. The sample consists of roughly 45,000 distinct CDR3 sequences, about 22% of them appearing once. Sequenced material: PBMCs, taken at follow-up. The chain joins TRBV20-1 to TRBJ2-7; D may be TRBD2 (5 bases). This receptor was taken from a female donor with early-stage non-small cell lung cancer. CDR3 bases: TGCAGTGCTAGAGTCTTAGCGTACTCCTACGAGCAGTACTTC. It encodes CSARVLAYSYEQYF.